The sequence of this TCR beta chain was determined in a study of regulatory T cells in long-lasting Graves disease. Study at large: Antithyroid drugs had been taken under 3 months by newly diagnosed Graves' patients.

The CDR3 runs 11 residues. V lost 4 bases, J lost 16 bases, and 6 bases stayed unmatched. In germline, CDR1 is LNHDA, CDR2 SQIVND (reference sequence). Time point: newly diagnosed GD, antithyroid drugs for less than 3 months. RNA isolated from PBMCs was used to make the TCR library. Approximately 10-milliliter peripheral blood samples went into EDTA tubes. Through Arm-PCR of CDR3 regions and iRepertoire HTBI primers, TCR beta libraries were built. TCRdb reanalysed the multiplex PCR reads using MiXCR and keeps one entry per CDR3 protein. The sample carries a few hundred thousand distinct CDR3 sequences, around 11% recorded once. This same sample was also taken into another study, of T cells in Graves' hyperthyroidism and ophthalmopathy.

The sequenced sample was peripheral blood mononuclear cells (PBMCs), obtained at new diagnosis, from a patient treated with antithyroid drugs. J is TRBJ1-4 and V is TRBV19; TRBD1 matches at 7 bases. The receptor was derived from a woman aged 18-29 years with Graves disease. In DNA, the CDR3 is TGTGCCAGTAGTACCCGGGACAGAAGGTTTTTT. Its protein product is CASSTRDRRFF.